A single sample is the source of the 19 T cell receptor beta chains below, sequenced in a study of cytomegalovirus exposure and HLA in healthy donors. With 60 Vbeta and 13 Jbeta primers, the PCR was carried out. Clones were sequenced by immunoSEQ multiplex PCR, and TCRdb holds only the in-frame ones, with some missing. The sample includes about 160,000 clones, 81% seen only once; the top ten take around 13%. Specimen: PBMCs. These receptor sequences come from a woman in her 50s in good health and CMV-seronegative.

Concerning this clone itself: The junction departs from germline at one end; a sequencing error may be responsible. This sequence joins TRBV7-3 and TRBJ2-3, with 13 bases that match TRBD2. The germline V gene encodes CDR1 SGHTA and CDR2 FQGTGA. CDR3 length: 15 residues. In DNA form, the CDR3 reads TGTGCCAGCAGCTTAACACTAGCGGGGGGGGGTACGCAATATTTT. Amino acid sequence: CASSLTLAGGGTQYF.

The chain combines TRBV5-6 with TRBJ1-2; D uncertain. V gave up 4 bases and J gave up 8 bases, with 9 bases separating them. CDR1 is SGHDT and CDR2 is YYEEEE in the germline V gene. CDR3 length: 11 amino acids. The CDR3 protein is CASSMALGYTF. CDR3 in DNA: TGTGCCAGCAGCATGGCTTTGGGCTACACCTTC.

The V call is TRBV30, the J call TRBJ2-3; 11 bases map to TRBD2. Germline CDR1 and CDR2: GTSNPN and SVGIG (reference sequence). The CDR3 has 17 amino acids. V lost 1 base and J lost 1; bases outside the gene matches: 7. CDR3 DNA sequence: TGTGCCTGGAGTGGAATAGCGGGAGGGCGAGGCACAGATACGCAGTATTTT. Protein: CAWSGIAGGRGTDTQYF.

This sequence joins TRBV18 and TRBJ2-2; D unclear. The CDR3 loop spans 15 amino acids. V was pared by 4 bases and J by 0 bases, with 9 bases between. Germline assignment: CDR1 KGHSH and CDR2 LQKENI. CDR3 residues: CASSLQNSNTGELFF. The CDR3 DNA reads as TGTGCCAGCTCACTGCAGAATTCGAACACCGGGGAGCTGTTTTTT.

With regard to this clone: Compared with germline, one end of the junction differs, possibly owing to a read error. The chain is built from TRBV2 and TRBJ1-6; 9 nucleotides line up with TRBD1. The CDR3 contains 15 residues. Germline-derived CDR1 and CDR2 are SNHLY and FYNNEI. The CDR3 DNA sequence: TGTGCCAGCAGAGAAGCACAGGGGGCTGATTCACCCCTCCACTTT. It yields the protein CASREAQGADSPLHF.

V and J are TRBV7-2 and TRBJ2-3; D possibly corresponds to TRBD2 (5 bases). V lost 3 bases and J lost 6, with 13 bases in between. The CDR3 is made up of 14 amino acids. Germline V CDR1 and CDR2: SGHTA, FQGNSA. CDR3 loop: CASSLLTRVDTQYF. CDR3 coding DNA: TGTGCCAGCAGCTTGCTCACTAGGGTGGATACGCAGTATTTT.

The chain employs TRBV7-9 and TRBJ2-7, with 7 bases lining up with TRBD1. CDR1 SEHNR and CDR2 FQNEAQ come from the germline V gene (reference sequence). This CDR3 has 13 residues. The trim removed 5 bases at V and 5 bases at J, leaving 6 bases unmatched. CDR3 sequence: CASSRPTGNEQYF. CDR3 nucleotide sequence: TGTGCCAGCAGCCGGCCGACAGGGAACGAGCAGTACTTC.

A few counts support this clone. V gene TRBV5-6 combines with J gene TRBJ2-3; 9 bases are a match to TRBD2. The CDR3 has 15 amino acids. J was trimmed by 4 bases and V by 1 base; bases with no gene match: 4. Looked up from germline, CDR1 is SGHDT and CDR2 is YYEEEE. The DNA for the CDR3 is TGTGCCAGCAGCTTGATTAGCGGGAGCGCAGATACGCAGTATTTT. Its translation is CASSLISGSADTQYF.

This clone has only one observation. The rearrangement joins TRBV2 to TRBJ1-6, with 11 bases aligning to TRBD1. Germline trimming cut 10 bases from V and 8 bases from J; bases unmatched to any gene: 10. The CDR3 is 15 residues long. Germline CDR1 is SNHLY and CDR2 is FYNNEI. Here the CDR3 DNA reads TGTGCCACTGGACAGGGGGCGGTCGGGTATTCACCCCTCCACTTT. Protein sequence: CATGQGAVGYSPLHF.

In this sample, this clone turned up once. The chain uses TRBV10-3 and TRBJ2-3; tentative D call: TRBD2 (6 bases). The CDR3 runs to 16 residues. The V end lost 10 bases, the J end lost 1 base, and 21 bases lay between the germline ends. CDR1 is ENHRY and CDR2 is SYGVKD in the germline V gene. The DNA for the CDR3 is TGTGCCACCGGGGGTGGCCGATCTTCGGGCACAGATACGCAGTATTTT. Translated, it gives CATGGGRSSGTDTQYF.

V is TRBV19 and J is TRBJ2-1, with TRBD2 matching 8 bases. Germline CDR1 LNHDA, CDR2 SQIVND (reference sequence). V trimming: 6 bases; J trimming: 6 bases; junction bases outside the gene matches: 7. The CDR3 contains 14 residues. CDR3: CASREIGGANEQFF. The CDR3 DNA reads TGTGCCAGTAGAGAGATCGGGGGGGCCAATGAGCAGTTCTTC.

CDR3 sequence (DNA): TGTGCCAGCAGTTTAAGGGCAGGGATGAACACCGGGGAGCTGTTTTTT. It specifies CASSLRAGMNTGELFF. The genes are TRBV27 and TRBJ2-2, with D possibly being TRBD1 (5 bases). V lost 2 bases, J lost 1 base, and 11 bases lay in between. The germline gives CDR1 MNHEY, CDR2 SMNVEV (reference sequence). There are 16 residues in the CDR3.

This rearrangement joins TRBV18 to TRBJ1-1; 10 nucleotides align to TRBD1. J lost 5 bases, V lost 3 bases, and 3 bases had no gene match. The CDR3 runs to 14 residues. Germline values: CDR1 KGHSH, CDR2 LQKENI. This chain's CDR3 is CASSPGQGITEAFF. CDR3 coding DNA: TGTGCCAGCTCACCGGGACAGGGGATAACTGAAGCTTTCTTT.

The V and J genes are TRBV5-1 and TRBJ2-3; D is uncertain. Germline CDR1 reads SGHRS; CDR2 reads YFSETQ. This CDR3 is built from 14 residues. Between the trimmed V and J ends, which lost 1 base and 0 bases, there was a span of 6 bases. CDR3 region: CASSLSYSTDTQYF. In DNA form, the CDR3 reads TGCGCCAGCAGCTTGTCTTATAGCACAGATACGCAGTATTTT.

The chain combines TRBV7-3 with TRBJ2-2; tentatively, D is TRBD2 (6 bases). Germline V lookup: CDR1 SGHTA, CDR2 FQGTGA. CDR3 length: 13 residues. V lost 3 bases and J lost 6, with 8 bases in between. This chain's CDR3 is CASSLEGSGELFF. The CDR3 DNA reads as TGTGCCAGCAGCTTGGAGGGGTCCGGGGAGCTGTTTTTT.

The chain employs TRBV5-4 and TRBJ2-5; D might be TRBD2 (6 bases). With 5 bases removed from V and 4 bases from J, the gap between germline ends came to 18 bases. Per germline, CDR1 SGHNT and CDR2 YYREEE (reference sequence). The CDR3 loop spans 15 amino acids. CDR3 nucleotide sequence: TGTGCCAGCAGTTCCGACAGCGGGCGTGTAGAGACCCAGTACTTC. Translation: CASSSDSGRVETQYF.

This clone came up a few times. The CDR3 sequence: CASSNPSQAASNEQFF. The CDR3 DNA sequence: TGTGCCAGCAGCAATCCCTCGCAAGCGGCATCCAATGAGCAGTTCTTC. The genes are TRBV21-1 and TRBJ2-1; TRBD2, the D gene given by the table, was not confirmed from the DNA. TRBV21-1 is a pseudogene. This CDR3 has 16 amino acids.

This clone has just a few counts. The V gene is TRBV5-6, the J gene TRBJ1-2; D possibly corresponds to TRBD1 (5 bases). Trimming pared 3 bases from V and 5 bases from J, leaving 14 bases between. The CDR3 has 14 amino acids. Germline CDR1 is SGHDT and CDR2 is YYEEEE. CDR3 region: CASSWGGERYGYTF. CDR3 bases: TGTGCCAGCAGCTGGGGAGGGGAACGGTATGGCTACACCTTC.

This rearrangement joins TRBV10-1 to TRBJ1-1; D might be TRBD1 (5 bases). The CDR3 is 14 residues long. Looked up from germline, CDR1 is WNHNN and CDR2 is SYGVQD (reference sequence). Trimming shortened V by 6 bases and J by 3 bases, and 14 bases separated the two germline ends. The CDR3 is CASSLQEEDTEAFF. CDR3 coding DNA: TGCGCCAGCAGCTTACAGGAAGAGGACACTGAAGCTTTCTTT.